Below, one T cell receptor beta chain is given with its context. This entry belongs to a study of technical replicates of blood from several donors. Produced via immunoSEQ multiplex PCR; TCRdb's table is partial and in-frame only. The table lists tens of thousands of clones, approximately 90% of them singletons. The germline V gene has CDR1 LGHNA and CDR2 YNFKEQ. The V end lost 4 bases, the J end lost 6 bases, and 16 bases lay between the germline ends. This CDR3 comprises 15 residues. Sequenced sample: T cells isolated from PBMCs. The clonotype originates from a human donor in good health. The gene calls are TRBV4-2 and TRBJ1-5; TRBD1 might be the D (5 bases). CDR3 residues: CASSPGEGGPQPQHF. CDR3 DNA sequence: TGTGCCAGCAGCCCGGGGGAGGGAGGACCTCAGCCCCAGCATTTT.